The rows below give T cell receptor beta chains drawn from one sample of a study of cytomegalovirus exposure and HLA in healthy donors. The table came from immunoSEQ multiplex PCR; TCRdb's copy has only in-frame clones and leaves some out. The sample shows 110,000 or so clones, around 77% of them seen only once. Input material: PBMCs. These TCRs come from a man in his forties or fifties in good health and CMV-seropositive. Both conserved end residues are part of each CDR3. The order of the fields is clone size, D gene, J gene, V gene, CDR3 DNA, CDR3 protein. D genes are given only for firm matches. The listing skips clone size in some rows; elsewhere it reads once, few, many or a size class.

abundance: -
d_gene: -
j_gene: TRBJ2-7
v_gene: TRBV7-8
CDR3nt: TGTGCCAGCAGCTTAGCGGGTTCAGGGGACGGCGAGCAGTACTTC
CDR3aa: CASSLAGSGDGEQYF

abundance: -
d_gene: -
j_gene: TRBJ2-3
v_gene: TRBV5-1
CDR3nt: TGCGCCAGCAGCTTTTACTCTAGCACAGATACGCAGTATTTT
CDR3aa: CASSFYSSTDTQYF

abundance: -
d_gene: TRBD2
j_gene: TRBJ2-3
v_gene: TRBV10-3
CDR3nt: TGTGCCATCTGCTCGGGTCTAGCGGGAGGGCCGGACACAGATACGCAGTATTTT
CDR3aa: CAICSGLAGGPDTDTQYF

abundance: -
d_gene: -
j_gene: TRBJ1-2
v_gene: TRBV29-1
CDR3nt: TGCAGCGTTGTGGGGCAATACCGGGATGGCTACACCTTC
CDR3aa: CSVVGQYRDGYTF

abundance: once
d_gene: -
j_gene: TRBJ2-4
v_gene: TRBV28
CDR3nt: TGTGCCAGCAGTCGACAGGCCTCCAAAAACATTCAGTACTTC
CDR3aa: CASSRQASKNIQYF

abundance: -
d_gene: -
j_gene: TRBJ2-2
v_gene: TRBV7-2
CDR3nt: TGTGCCAGCAGCTCACGGAAGGGGGGGCCCGGGGAGCTGTTTTTT
CDR3aa: CASSSRKGGPGELFF

abundance: -
d_gene: TRBD1
j_gene: TRBJ2-1
v_gene: TRBV5-1
CDR3nt: TGCGCCAGCAGCTTGGGGGGGACAGGGAGTCATGAGCAGTTCTTC
CDR3aa: CASSLGGTGSHEQFF

abundance: few
d_gene: -
j_gene: TRBJ2-1
v_gene: TRBV7-9
CDR3nt: TGTGCCAGCAGCTTAGCTTGGGGCGGGGATTCCTACAATGAGCAGTTCTTC
CDR3aa: CASSLAWGGDSYNEQFF

abundance: -
d_gene: -
j_gene: TRBJ2-3
v_gene: TRBV29-1
CDR3nt: TGCAGCGTTGAAGAGGCGGGTAGCACAGATACGCAGTATTTT
CDR3aa: CSVEEAGSTDTQYF

abundance: -
d_gene: -
j_gene: TRBJ2-7
v_gene: TRBV4-1
CDR3nt: TGCGCCAGCAGCCAAGATCGGCCGGCAGGCGAGCAGTACTTC
CDR3aa: CASSQDRPAGEQYF

abundance: -
d_gene: -
j_gene: TRBJ1-5
v_gene: TRBV11-2
CDR3nt: TGTGCCAGCAGCTTAGACTACAATCAGCCCCAGCATTTT
CDR3aa: CASSLDYNQPQHF

abundance: -
d_gene: -
j_gene: TRBJ1-1
v_gene: TRBV6-1
CDR3nt: TGTGCCAGCAGGACGTACCGGGGGATCGAAGCTTTCTTT
CDR3aa: CASRTYRGIEAFF

abundance: -
d_gene: -
j_gene: TRBJ1-3
v_gene: TRBV6-5
CDR3nt: TGTGCCGGCAGAACGGACGGGAGCTCTGGAAACACCATATATTTT
CDR3aa: CAGRTDGSSGNTIYF

abundance: -
d_gene: TRBD1
j_gene: TRBJ1-5
v_gene: TRBV15
CDR3nt: TGTGCCACCAGCGGACAGGGAAATAGCAATCAGCCCCAGCATTTT
CDR3aa: CATSGQGNSNQPQHF

abundance: once
d_gene: TRBD1
j_gene: TRBJ2-7
v_gene: TRBV6-5
CDR3nt: TGTGCCAGCAGGGCAGACAGGGGCGCCTCCTACGAGCAGTACTTC
CDR3aa: CASRADRGASYEQYF

abundance: -
d_gene: -
j_gene: TRBJ1-6
v_gene: TRBV5-1
CDR3nt: TGCGCCAGCAGCCCGGAACAGGGATGGTCACCCCTCCACTTT
CDR3aa: CASSPEQGWSPLHF

abundance: -
d_gene: -
j_gene: TRBJ2-2
v_gene: TRBV11-2
CDR3nt: TGTGCCAGCAGCTTCTCAGGGACCGGGGAGCTGTTTTTT
CDR3aa: CASSFSGTGELFF

abundance: -
d_gene: TRBD2
j_gene: TRBJ2-7
v_gene: TRBV2
CDR3nt: TGTGCCAGCAGTGAGAGGGGCGGGGGCTACGAGCAGTACTTC
CDR3aa: CASSERGGGYEQYF

abundance: -
d_gene: -
j_gene: TRBJ1-2
v_gene: TRBV4-3
CDR3nt: TGCGCCAGCAGCCAAGGGTCCCGAGGGGGGGCGGATGGCTACACCTTC
CDR3aa: CASSQGSRGGADGYTF

abundance: -
d_gene: -
j_gene: TRBJ2-7
v_gene: TRBV10-1
CDR3nt: TGCGCCAGCAGTGAGGCCCCAGCCTACGAGCAGTACTTC
CDR3aa: CASSEAPAYEQYF

abundance: -
d_gene: -
j_gene: TRBJ2-5
v_gene: TRBV7-9
CDR3nt: TGTGCCAGCAGCTTAGTTGGGGGCGCGGAGACCCAGTACTTC
CDR3aa: CASSLVGGAETQYF

abundance: -
d_gene: TRBD2
j_gene: TRBJ2-1
v_gene: TRBV7-2
CDR3nt: TGTGCCAGCAGCTACCGAGGGAGGGGAGGCAATGAGCAGTTCTTC
CDR3aa: CASSYRGRGGNEQFF